Described below is a single T cell receptor beta chain sequence and its context. Its antigen is as yet unknown. V gave up 5 bases and J gave up 0 bases, with 7 bases separating them. Looked up from germline, CDR1 is SEHNR and CDR2 is FQNEAQ (reference sequence). CDR3 length: 13 amino acids. This entry comes from a study of cytomegalovirus exposure and HLA in healthy donors. Though nominally healthy at sampling, donors likely had unrecorded immune exposures. This PCR relied on a set of 60 Vbeta primers and 13 Jbeta primers. Libraries were prepared by immunoSEQ multiplex PCR; TCRdb keeps only in-frame clonotypes and omits some of them. The repertoire holds around 150,000 clones, with 70% to 85% as singletons. Study-wide results and caveats: Reportedly, TCR beta sequences accurately predicted HLA-A and HLA-B alleles in most subjects. Rare TCR sequences dominated, though some public TCRs recurred in many donors. Presence/absence analysis assumed near-uniform sequencing depth across donors.

Sequenced: PBMCs. The sequence came from a man aged 35 to 55 in good health and CMV-seronegative. The chain couples TRBV7-9 to TRBJ1-1; D is uncertain. This CDR3 reads CASSPLMNTEAFF. The CDR3 DNA reads TGTGCCAGCAGCCCACTCATGAACACTGAAGCTTTCTTT.